A single sample gave rise to the 3 T cell receptor beta chains below, sequenced in a study of T cell responses to AZD1222 COVID-19 vaccine. Generated by immunoSEQ multiplex PCR, the TCRdb table keeps only in-frame clones and is missing some. Of approximately 150,000 clones in the sample, 80% to 95% were seen once. This specimen was peripheral blood, taken 28 days after the second AZD1222 dose. These receptors all stem from an adult who received the AZD1222 COVID-19 vaccine.

The V and J genes are TRBV10-3 and TRBJ1-5, with D possibly TRBD1 on 5 matching bases. Germline-derived CDR1 and CDR2 are ENHRY and SYGVKD. Trimming took 4 bases from V and 3 from J, leaving 7 bases between them. The CDR3 loop spans 13 amino acids. The CDR3 bases are TGTGCCATCAGTGTGGGGCCCAATCAGCCCCAGCATTTT. As protein: CAISVGPNQPQHF.

The CDR3 nucleotides read TGTGCCAGCAGCTCGACACGGTTAGGGGAGACCCAGTACTTC. It codes for CASSSTRLGETQYF. The J gene is TRBJ2-5, the V gene TRBV11-2, with unresolved D. Looked up from germline, CDR1 is SGHAT and CDR2 is FQNNGV. CDR3 length: 14 amino acids. V was shortened by 4 bases and J by 5 bases, with 14 bases between the two germline ends.

In its sample, this clone was seen once. The chain couples TRBV24-1 to TRBJ2-4, with D possibly matching TRBD2 (6 bases). Trimming left V 3 bases short and J 8 bases short, with 16 bases between. The CDR3 consists of 15 residues. The germline CDR1 and CDR2 sequences are KGHDR and SFDVKD. The CDR3 sequence is CATSDARHGGDIQYF. The CDR3 region has the DNA TGTGCCACCAGTGATGCAAGACACGGCGGGGACATTCAGTACTTC.